This note documents a single TCR beta chain sequence. Its antigen remains unidentified. Germline V gene sequence: CDR1 SGHRS, CDR2 YFSETQ. V trimming: 5 bases; J trimming: 0 bases; junction bases outside the gene matches: 4. The CDR3 consists of 15 residues. The study enrolled healthy HIV-negative adults without recent acute infections or vaccinations as donors. Investigators divided CD4+ cells into CD45RA+ naive and CD45RA-negative memory subsets. Only in-frame clones appear in the TCRdb table, and some are missing; sequencing was by immunoSEQ multiplex PCR. This table has about 1.5 million clones, nearly 99% appearing once. These data belong to a study of shared clonotypes between healthy human individuals. Findings and caveats of the study: A handful of donors held around 5% of naive CD4 clonotypes in common. Represented genetic and exposure-history diversity was restricted by having few donors.

The V and J genes are TRBV5-1 and TRBJ2-3; 9 bases are a match to TRBD1. This receptor was identified in a man under 40 in good health. Material: naive CD4+ T cells sorted from blood. Subset: CD45RA+ positively selected. CDR3: CASRIQGASTDTQYF. The CDR3 DNA follows: TGCGCCAGCAGGATACAGGGGGCGAGCACAGATACGCAGTATTTT.